The rows below give T cell receptor beta chains drawn from one sample of a study of blood T cell repertoires in COVID-19. Clones were read by immunoSEQ multiplex PCR, and TCRdb kept only the in-frame ones, dropping some. The sample records some 220,000 clones, around 87% being singletons. Sample: PBMCs or T cells enriched from blood (not recorded which). The source is a woman aged 18-35 years in a cohort exposed to, infected with or recovered from COVID-19 (not recorded which). CDR3s include the opening cysteine and the closing phenylalanine or tryptophan. D genes are given only for firm matches. Size is stated for part of the rows, as once, few or many counts, or as a class when the clone is expanded.

d_call j_call v_call clone_size cdr3_aa cdr3_nt
. TRBJ1-4 TRBV5-8 once CASSLGDSGATNEKLFF TGTGCCAGCAGCTTGGGGGACTCGGGTGCAACTAATGAAAAACTGTTTTTT
TRBD2 TRBJ2-5 TRBV5-4 . CASSKGLAGEETQYF TGTGCCAGCAGCAAGGGACTAGCGGGGGAAGAGACCCAGTACTTC
. TRBJ1-6 TRBV27 . CASSTGISPLHF TGTGCCAGCAGTACAGGGATCTCACCCCTCCACTTT
TRBD2 TRBJ2-2 TRBV9 . CASSISGGASDTGELFF TGTGCCAGCAGCATCAGCGGGGGGGCCTCGGACACCGGGGAGCTGTTTTTT
TRBD1 TRBJ2-7 TRBV5-1 . CASSLVAMGQAAYEQYF TGCGCCAGCAGCTTGGTGGCTATGGGACAGGCAGCCTACGAGCAGTACTTC
. TRBJ1-5 TRBV19 . CASSILWQTLNQPQHF TGTGCCAGTAGTATCTTATGGCAGACATTAAATCAGCCCCAGCATTTT
. TRBJ1-1 TRBV14 . CASSPTGVNTEAFF TGTGCCAGCAGCCCAACAGGAGTTAACACTGAAGCTTTCTTT
TRBD1 TRBJ2-6 TRBV27 . CASSNRGFGANVLTF TGTGCCAGCAGTAACAGGGGGTTTGGGGCCAACGTCCTGACTTTC
TRBD2 TRBJ2-3 TRBV6-4 . CASSDSAGAPTDTQYF TGTGCCAGCAGTGACTCCGCGGGAGCCCCCACAGATACGCAGTATTTT
TRBD1 TRBJ1-6 TRBV6-5 . CASSYGTGVDGSPLHF TGTGCCAGCAGTTATGGGACAGGGGTTGACGGTTCACCCCTCCACTTT
TRBD1 TRBJ2-1 TRBV5-1 . CASSLAGTGGYNEQFF TGCGCCAGCAGCTTGGCCGGGACAGGGGGGTACAATGAGCAGTTCTTC
TRBD1 TRBJ1-1 TRBV6-4 . CASSAQGRTEAFF TGTGCCAGCAGCGCACAGGGGCGCACTGAAGCTTTCTTT
. TRBJ1-2 TRBV5-6 . CASSFRVSYGYTF TGTGCCAGCAGCTTCAGGGTGAGCTATGGCTACACCTTC
TRBD1 TRBJ2-2 TRBV28 . CASSQKRDRGRTGELFF TGTGCCAGCAGTCAGAAGCGGGACAGGGGAAGAACCGGGGAGCTGTTTTTT
. TRBJ2-3 TRBV12-3/TRBV12-4 few CASSLVGADTQYF TGTGCCAGCAGTTTAGTAGGGGCAGATACGCAGTATTTT
TRBD2 TRBJ2-1 TRBV9 . CASSVLPSGRINEQFF TGTGCCAGCAGCGTACTCCCTAGCGGGAGGATCAATGAGCAGTTCTTC
TRBD1 TRBJ1-2 TRBV19 . CASSMGQGTGYTF TGTGCCAGTAGTATGGGACAGGGGACGGGCTACACCTTC
TRBD1 TRBJ2-1 TRBV19 . CASSSRDRGGNEQFF TGTGCCAGTAGTAGCCGGGACAGGGGGGGCAATGAGCAGTTCTTC
. TRBJ1-5 TRBV27 . CASSFFGGTGEHF TGTGCCAGCAGTTTTTTCGGCGGTACTGGAGAGCATTTT
TRBD2 TRBJ2-1 TRBV24-1 . CATSAAAGVNEQFF TGTGCCACCAGTGCCGCTGCGGGAGTCAATGAGCAGTTCTTC
. TRBJ1-1 TRBV4-1 . CASSPSLRTNTEAFF TGCGCCAGCAGCCCAAGCCTGCGGACTAACACTGAAGCTTTCTTT
. TRBJ1-5 TRBV11-2 . CASSPDRGQPQHF TGTGCCAGCAGCCCTGATAGGGGGCAGCCCCAGCATTTT
. TRBJ1-6 TRBV11-2 . CASSFVSGKGPLHF TGTGCCAGCAGCTTCGTATCAGGGAAGGGACCCCTCCACTTT